This T cell receptor beta chain was captured in a study of cytomegalovirus exposure and HLA in healthy donors (dated by TCRdb to between 2016 and 2019). Study-wide context: An earlier analysis of about 530 of the donors reported approximately 280 Gb of sequence data and some 110 million unique TCR beta sequences obtained from approximately 180 million T cells. A later analysis re-analyzed previously published TCR beta repertoires from 666 donors and added high-resolution HLA genotyping to study TCR occurrence patterns. Among the roughly 400 genotyped donors, around 81% belonged to the genetic ancestry cluster associated with self-reported Caucasian donors. Rather than using new phenotypic data, the later analysis identified candidate immune exposures from TCR beta sequences and from how often those sequences occurred across donors. The number of donors typed differed by locus, with 629-630 for A, B, C, DRB1 and DQB1, roughly 520 for DQA1, approximately 580 for DPA1, and 400 to 490 for DPB1. Five DR-DQ haplotypes were handled as single units for association and clustering, since linkage in the cohort was strong. An earlier analysis of several hundred of the donors applied high-throughput TCR beta sequencing to assess whether each TCR beta V gene segment acted as functional or pseudogenic. A later genetic analysis took genome-wide SNP genotypes for about 55% of the 666 donors and used that subset as a discovery cohort. The T cell repertoires of 670 or so subjects were profiled by immunosequencing and related to cytomegalovirus serostatus. HLA typing covered class I and class II loci at four-digit resolution. An early release covering some 640 HLA-typed donors comprised approximately 300 gigabases of sequencing data and roughly 85 million unique TCR sequences. The study was designed to test whether signatures of past pathogen exposure could be identified by cataloging public T cell receptors. Donor age, sex, ethnicity and CMV serostatus were compiled together with the repertoire data. Every repertoire in the discovery cohort had been generated on one and the same sequencing platform. The study combined high-throughput TCR immunosequencing, statistical association of individual TCRs with disease status, and machine learning to predict cytomegalovirus infection status. On average, over 200,000 unique TCR beta nucleotide sequences were sequenced per donor among about 400 genotyped donors of the cohort, with 15% to 20% of those sequences being non-productive. A separate validation cohort of some 130 different subjects was used in addition to the roughly 700-subject first cohort.

Libraries were built with the immunoSEQ multiplex PCR assay. The multiplex PCR relied on a mix of 60 forward primers for TCR Vbeta segments and 13 reverse primers for TCR Jbeta segments. The CDR3 region of rearranged TCR beta genes was amplified from genomic DNA by a multiplex PCR assay. The amplified TCR beta libraries were sequenced on the Illumina HiSeq System as 87-base-pair reads. For the original study's pipeline: Across the 600 to 700 repertoires, a later analysis counted tens of millions of unique TCR beta chains, approximately 10 million of which were shared by at least two donors. Raw reads were error-corrected and collapsed into unique sequences by a nearest-neighbor algorithm in which closely related sequences were merged to remove PCR and sequencing errors. Alignment of CDR3 sequences to IMGT reference sequences was used to assign V, D and J gene segments. For a sequence to be retained, a match of at least six nucleotides was required to both a V gene segment and a J gene segment. A rearrangement was called productive if the CDR3 had no stop codons and remained in frame with V and J, and every other rearrangement was called non-productive. CDR3 was defined by IMGT convention, running from the second conserved V-encoded cysteine to the conserved J-encoded phenylalanine. The earlier analysis of 587 of the donors excluded any sequence lacking an unambiguous match to a single V gene segment. In an earlier analysis of roughly 600 of the donors, a V segment was called functional when productive rearrangements were above 56.7%, and segregating when the standard deviation between donors exceeded 5%. To diagnose cytomegalovirus status from the catalog of TCR beta chain sequences, a statistical classification framework was built. In a later analysis, TCR nucleotide sequences were compared against IMGT/GENE-DB human TR gene sequences so that V and J genes could be assigned. In a later analysis, CDR3 sequences and most-parsimonious VDJ recombination scenarios were assigned using the TCRdist pipeline. A later analysis defined each TCR beta chain by its CDR3 amino acid sequence plus V-gene family, and excluded reads lacking a unique V-gene family. As a way to deal with suspected cross-contamination and a sequencing artifact, a later analysis dropped approximately 570 nucleotide sequences that were highly shared and had low generation probability. For each public chain, a later analysis derived a clonal expansion index from normalized ranks of inferred template counts within each repertoire. Generation probabilities in a later analysis came from a VDJ recombination model fitted to out-of-frame rearrangements, and those results were checked against IGoR. In a later analysis, hypergeometric tests were used to score TCR-TCR, TCR-HLA and TCR-CMV co-occurrence, with a repertoire-size bias correction applied to TCR pairs. False discovery rates were estimated in a later analysis by permuting HLA or CMV assignments 20 times. In a later analysis, co-occurring TCRs were grouped using DBSCAN, and TCRdist sequence similarity was added for clustering within HLA-allele-positive subsets. Co-occurrence clustering excluded repertoires with fewer than 30,000 or more than 120,000 public chains, plus five with anomalous nucleotide sharing. TCRdb took this table from immuneACCESS and kept in-frame rearrangements with V and J called. Such tables lack part of the clones; where checked against another copy, unresolved V genes explain under half of the gap, and the rest is unexplained. D and trimming come from the DNA, and the V and J calls and clone size come from that table. The sample records around 130,000 clones, about 79% of which are singletons. Around 3% of the sample belongs to the ten largest clones.

V loses 2 bases of germline sequence and J loses 3 bases, and the interval between the two ends is 8 bases. Counted from cysteine to phenylalanine, this CDR3 has 14 amino acids. Only CDR3 DNA remains: 42 bases, in frame from the first base. CDR1 and CDR2 (MNHNY, SVGAGI) derive from the germline V gene (reference sequence). Study-level results and caveats: According to a later analysis, TCR association rates differed among HLA loci, with DRB1 alleles showing the most associated TCRs and HLA-C alleles showing the fewest. A further reported finding was that TCR beta sequences accurately predicted the HLA-A and HLA-B alleles for most subjects in the first cohort. Roughly uniform sequencing depth across donors was assumed in presence/absence analyses, although this assumption may not hold. Because the 87-base-pair reads could not distinguish some IMGT-functional V segments, including TRBV6-2 and TRBV6-3, those segments were excluded. The earlier analysis of some 540 of the donors excluded over 15 rarely observed V segments, including chromosome 9 orphons, because counts were too low. Linkage disequilibrium might explain the correlated functional status among segregating V segments, but an unknown experimental factor could not be excluded. According to a later analysis, parvovirus B19, influenza, CMV and Epstein-Barr virus appeared linked to several top co-occurrence clusters. The cohort was sequenced for TCR beta chains only, and without alpha or paired-chain data the features that could be detected were limited. An earlier analysis of approximately 540 of the donors showed that most TCR beta V segments appeared in productive rearrangements either about 90% or about 30% of the time, which broadly matched IMGT annotations. Immune exposure information for the cohort was limited to CMV serostatus. In a later analysis, HLA-associated TCR beta chains were found to be more clonally expanded and to have lower generation probabilities than equally common non-associated chains. Across donors, most TCR sequences were observed very rarely, whereas some public TCRs were present in many individuals. Cytomegalovirus status was reported to be diagnosed by the classifier with high specificity and sensitivity in both the original and validation cohorts. The authors suggested that the approach could potentially be extended to other disease states and immunological phenotypes. Because HLA typing was unavailable for some donors at each locus, only the typed subset was used in association tests. A later analysis associated 15,000 to 20,000 TCR beta sequences with specific HLA alleles at a false discovery rate of 0.05. In a later genetic analysis, a missense DCLRE1C variant was associated with V-gene and J-gene trimming of TCR beta chains, and the association was replicated in an independent cohort. In vitro tests confirmed that three of the cytomegalovirus-associated TCR beta chains recognize cytomegalovirus antigens. A group of highly shared sequence variants was considered likely to be a technical artifact of the sequencing pipeline. In a later genetic analysis, fewer N-insertions in productive TCRs were reported among donors in an Asian-associated ancestry cluster than the approximately 630-donor mean. According to a later analysis, most CMV-associated TCR beta chains appeared to be HLA-restricted, and the HLA associations seemed to be driven largely by CMV exposure. A total of about 150 TCR beta chains were listed by the study as associated with cytomegalovirus. When HLA alleles, especially DR and DQ, strongly co-occurred, attributing TCR associations to individual alleles was difficult.

The cohort consisted of 666 healthy bone marrow donors. At the time of sampling, every cohort member was nominally healthy, though immune exposures that went unrecorded were likely present. The donor tested CMV seropositive and was one of the 289 seropositive cohort members. Every donor gave a peripheral blood sample, and the peripheral blood mononuclear cells from that sample were used for TCR beta sequencing. Genomic DNA was extracted from the blood cell samples with the Qiagen DNeasy Blood Extraction Kit. In the case of this clone: The antigen it binds to is not known. The sample holds no much larger clone one base away, and base qualities are not on file.

Recombination joined TRBV6-6 with TRBJ2-1; the D gene cannot be resolved reliably. The sample consisted of PBMCs. The sequence came from a woman aged 18-29 years in good health and CMV-seropositive. The CDR3 reads CASSYEALYNEQFF. The base sequence is TGTGCCAGCAGTTACGAGGCCCTCTACAATGAGCAGTTCTTC.